This T cell receptor beta chain comes out of a study of cytomegalovirus exposure and HLA in healthy donors listed by TCRdb under 2017. About the study as a whole: In an earlier analysis of about 560 of the donors, approximately 260 Gb of sequence data and approximately 120 million unique TCR beta sequences from 150 million to 200 million T cells were reported. Several DR-DQ haplotypes were handled as single units for association and clustering because linkage in the cohort was strong. A separate validation cohort of 100 to 150 different subjects was used in addition to the approximately 670-subject first cohort. In a later analysis, previously published TCR beta repertoires from several hundred donors were re-analyzed and high-resolution HLA genotyping was added so that TCR occurrence patterns could be studied. The number of typed donors differed by locus: about 620-640 for A, B, C, DRB1 and DQB1; 500 to 550 for DQA1; some 590 for DPA1; and 450 to 480 for DPB1. The study aimed to test whether cataloging public T cell receptors could reveal signatures of past pathogen exposure. High-throughput TCR immunosequencing, statistical association of individual TCRs with disease status, and machine learning were combined to predict cytomegalovirus infection status. Alongside the repertoire data, information on donor age, sex, ethnicity and CMV serostatus was compiled. All discovery cohort repertoires had been generated using a single sequencing platform. The study used immunosequencing to profile the T cell repertoires of 666 subjects and linked those repertoires to cytomegalovirus serostatus. A later genetic analysis took genome-wide SNP genotypes for 398 of the 666 donors and used that subset as a discovery cohort. Approximately 310 gigabases of sequencing data and 80 million or so unique TCR sequences were included in an early release covering about 600 HLA-typed donors. The later analysis used no new phenotypic data to find candidate immune exposures, relying instead on TCR beta sequences and their occurrence across donors. On average, around 240,000 unique TCR beta nucleotide sequences were sequenced per donor among about 400 genotyped donors of the cohort, with about 17% of those sequences being non-productive. Class I and class II HLA loci were covered by the typing at four-digit resolution. Of the roughly 430 genotyped donors, 81% fell in the genetic ancestry cluster associated with self-reported Caucasian donors. In an earlier analysis of 550 to 700 of the donors, high-throughput TCR beta sequencing was used to judge whether each TCR beta V gene segment behaved as functional or pseudogenic.

Overall results and qualifications from the work: Sequencing depth was assumed to be roughly uniform across donors in the presence/absence analyses, though that assumption may not hold. In a later genetic analysis, a missense DCLRE1C variant was associated with V-gene and J-gene trimming of TCR beta chains, and the association was replicated in an independent cohort. The authors suggested that the approach could potentially be generalized to other disease states and immunological phenotypes. The study listed 164 TCR beta chains as associated with cytomegalovirus. Most CMV-associated TCR beta chains appeared to be HLA-restricted in a later analysis, and the HLA associations seemed to be driven largely by CMV exposure. In a later analysis, several top co-occurrence clusters were reported to appear linked to parvovirus B19, influenza, CMV and Epstein-Barr virus. A later analysis found that HLA-associated TCR beta chains were more clonally expanded and had lower generation probabilities than equally common non-associated chains. The sequencing pipeline was judged likely to have produced a cluster of highly shared sequence variants as a technical artifact. A further reported finding was that TCR beta sequences accurately predicted the HLA-A and HLA-B alleles for most subjects in the first cohort. A few of the identified cytomegalovirus-associated TCR beta chains were confirmed in vitro to be specific for cytomegalovirus antigens. A later analysis associated 15,000 or so TCR beta sequences with specific HLA alleles at a false discovery rate of 0.05. Assigning TCR associations to individual alleles was difficult when HLA alleles, especially DR and DQ, strongly co-occurred. This cohort had only TCR beta chains sequenced, and the lack of alpha or paired-chain data limited which features could be detected. An earlier analysis of several hundred of the donors showed that most TCR beta V segments appeared in productive rearrangements either about 87% or about 30% of the time, which broadly matched IMGT annotations. Cytomegalovirus status was reported to be diagnosed by the classifier with high specificity and sensitivity in both the original and validation cohorts. Compared with the 666-donor mean, donors in an Asian-associated ancestry cluster had fewer N-insertions in productive TCRs, according to a later genetic analysis. Immune exposure information for the cohort was limited to CMV serostatus. Because the 87-base-pair reads could not distinguish some IMGT-functional V segments, including TRBV6-2 and TRBV6-3, those segments were excluded. While some public TCRs were present in many individuals, most TCR sequences turned up only very rarely across donors. Linkage disequilibrium might explain the correlated functional status among segregating V segments, but an unknown experimental factor could not be excluded. In a later analysis, the rate of TCR association differed among HLA loci, with DRB1 alleles having the most associated TCRs and HLA-C alleles having the fewest. Because counts were too low, about 15 rarely observed V segments, including chromosome 9 orphons, were left out of the earlier analysis of 500 to 650 of the donors. HLA typing was unavailable for some donors at each locus, so association tests used only the typed subset.

The cohort was made up of hundreds of healthy bone marrow donors. All cohort members were sampled while nominally healthy, although unrecorded immune exposures were likely present. The donor tested CMV seronegative, placing the donor among the 350 or so seronegative members of the cohort. A peripheral blood sample was collected from each donor, and TCR beta sequencing was performed on peripheral blood mononuclear cells. The Qiagen DNeasy Blood Extraction Kit was used to extract genomic DNA from the blood cell samples. Libraries were built with the immunoSEQ multiplex PCR assay. For the multiplex PCR, a mixture combining 60 forward primers for TCR Vbeta segments and 13 reverse primers for TCR Jbeta segments was used. Amplification of the CDR3 region of rearranged TCR beta genes was performed with a multiplex PCR assay on genomic DNA. Amplified TCR beta libraries were sequenced as 87-base-pair reads on the Illumina HiSeq System. The paper's processing steps were these. In a later analysis, roughly 80 million unique TCR beta chains were counted across the 666 repertoires, and roughly 11 million of these chains were shared by at least two donors. Raw reads were error-corrected and collapsed into unique sequences with a nearest-neighbor algorithm that merged closely related sequences to remove PCR and sequencing errors. CDR3 sequences were aligned to IMGT reference sequences to assign V, D and J gene segments. For a sequence to be retained, at least a six-nucleotide match to both a V gene segment and a J gene segment was required. Rearrangements were called productive when the CDR3 lacked stop codons and stayed in frame with V and J; all others were non-productive. Following IMGT convention, CDR3 was defined as the stretch from the second conserved V-encoded cysteine to the conserved J-encoded phenylalanine. The earlier analysis of around 640 of the donors excluded sequences that lacked an unambiguous match to a single V gene segment. In an earlier analysis of roughly 600 of the donors, a V segment was called functional when productive rearrangements were above 56.7%, and segregating when the standard deviation between donors exceeded 5%. A statistical classification framework was built to diagnose cytomegalovirus status from the catalog of TCR beta chain sequences. In a later analysis, TCR nucleotide sequences were compared against IMGT/GENE-DB human TR gene sequences so that V and J genes could be assigned. A later analysis assigned CDR3 sequences and most-parsimonious VDJ recombination scenarios with the TCRdist pipeline. In a later analysis, every TCR beta chain was defined by the combination of its CDR3 amino acid sequence and its V-gene family, and reads without a unique V-gene family were dropped. A later analysis removed roughly 590 highly shared, low-generation-probability nucleotide sequences to deal with suspected cross-contamination and a sequencing artifact. For each public chain, a later analysis derived a clonal expansion index from normalized ranks of inferred template counts within each repertoire. In a later analysis, generation probabilities were computed with a VDJ recombination model fitted to out-of-frame rearrangements, and the resulting probabilities were checked against IGoR. In a later analysis, hypergeometric tests were used to score TCR-TCR, TCR-HLA and TCR-CMV co-occurrence, with a repertoire-size bias correction applied to TCR pairs. In a later analysis, false discovery rates were estimated by permuting HLA or CMV assignments 20 times. In a later analysis, co-occurring TCRs were grouped with DBSCAN, and TCRdist sequence similarity was added when clustering was performed within HLA-allele-positive subsets. For co-occurrence clustering, repertoires with fewer than 30,000 or more than 120,000 public chains were excluded, along with roughly 5 repertoires with anomalous nucleotide sharing. Drawn from immuneACCESS, this table holds only the in-frame rearrangements with V and J called that TCRdb kept. Clones are partly lost; checked studies trace under half to an unresolved V gene and leave the rest unexplained. V, J and clone size are those of that table, while D and trimming were read from the DNA. In all, the sample holds 200,000 to 250,000 clones, and less than 80% of those were seen once. The ten largest clones represent 0.2% to 0.25% of the sample.

Inclusive of the bounding cysteine and phenylalanine, the CDR3 is 12 residues long. This entry keeps only the CDR3 DNA: 36 bases, framed from base 1. The germline V gene encodes CDR1 MNHEY and CDR2 SVGAGI. The junction shows trimming of 4 bases on V and 2 bases on J, plus 3 bases between the germline ends. With regard to this clone: No cognate antigen has been identified for it. No base quality information exists; no much larger clone differs at one position.

The sequence was obtained from a girl aged 2-10 years in good health and CMV-seronegative. Recombination linked TRBV6-5 to TRBJ1-5; the D gene assignment is ambiguous. Sample: PBMCs. The nucleotides are TGTGCCAGCAGTTCGGGCAATCAGCCCCAGCATTTT. Protein translation: CASSSGNQPQHF.